This T cell receptor (beta chain) was identified in a study of shared clonotypes between healthy human individuals. CD45RO-negative CD8 cells positively selected for CCR7 made up the naive population, which excluded terminally differentiated effector memory CD45RA+ cells. Germline lookup yields CDR1 SGHRS and CDR2 YFSETQ. Deletions cut 4 bases from V and 5 bases from J, with 15 bases between. This CDR3 contains 14 residues. Using immunoSEQ multiplex PCR, the repertoire was profiled, and TCRdb retains in-frame clones only, with some absent. The sample holds fewer than 1 million clones, about 96% seen once.

The sequence was obtained from a young man in good health. Input material: naive CD8+ T cells sorted from blood. The gene calls are TRBV5-1 and TRBJ2-5; D might be TRBD1 (5 bases). The DNA for the CDR3 is TGCGCCAGCAGCACAGGTAGCCCCCAGGAGACCCAGTACTTC. Protein sequence: CASSTGSPQETQYF.